This TCR beta chain is from a study of T cell responses to AZD1222 COVID-19 vaccine. The study's findings and limits: Repertoire sampling happened only post peak T cell response. Unmutated variant regions are reportedly the target of nearly half of TCRs that are spike-specific. Donors were largely white British and mainly female; clonal diversity was possibly underestimated.

Remarks on this clone: The antigen is undetermined.

Repertoires were generated with immunoSEQ multiplex PCR, while TCRdb's copy carries only in-frame clones and drops some. The table includes some 85,000 clones, around 90% detected once. The V and J ends lost 4 bases and 0 bases respectively, with 3 bases between them. The V gene's germline CDR1 is LGHDT and CDR2 YNNKEL (reference sequence). The CDR3 runs 12 residues. V is TRBV3-1 (or the pseudogene TRBV3-2) and J is TRBJ1-2; D uncertain. The input for sequencing was peripheral blood, taken on day 0 of AZD1222 vaccination. The clonotype was recovered from an adult in good health. The CDR3 reads CASSRANYGYTF. The CDR3 coding sequence is TGTGCCAGCAGCCGGGCTAACTATGGCTACACCTTC.